One T cell receptor (beta chain) is described in this entry. The sample originates from a study of CD8 T cells in Susac syndrome. Roughly 0.45 to 1 ug RNA was reverse transcribed with random hexamers. Amplification of TCR beta CDR3 used immunoSEQ multiplex PCR across 54 Vbeta and 13 Jbeta. TCRdb re-called the immunoSEQ multiplex PCR reads with MiXCR, one entry per CDR3 protein. The table includes 100,000 to 150,000 distinct CDR3 sequences, around 94% detected once. V was pared by 2 bases and J by 3 bases, with 10 bases between. Germline V gene sequence: CDR1 LGHNT, CDR2 FRNRAP. CDR3 size: 14 residues. The clonotype was recovered from a human donor with Susac syndrome. This rearrangement joins TRBV12-5 to TRBJ1-2; maybe TRBD1 (5 bases). Source material: CD8+ T cells from PBMCs. CDR3 sequence (DNA): TGTGCTAGTGGTTTGAGCGGGGGAGACTATGGCTACACCTTC. Translation: CASGLSGGDYGYTF.